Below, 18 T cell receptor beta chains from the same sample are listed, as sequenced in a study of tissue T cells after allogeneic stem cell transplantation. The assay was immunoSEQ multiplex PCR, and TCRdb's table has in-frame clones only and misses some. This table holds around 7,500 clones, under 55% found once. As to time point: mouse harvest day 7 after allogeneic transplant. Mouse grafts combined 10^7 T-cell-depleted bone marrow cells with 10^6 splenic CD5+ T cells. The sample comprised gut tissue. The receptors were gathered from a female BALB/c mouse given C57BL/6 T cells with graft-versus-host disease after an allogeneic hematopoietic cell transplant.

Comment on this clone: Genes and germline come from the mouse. CDR3 sequence reads: CASRRDWGLYEQYF. CDR3 bases read: TGTGCCAGCAGACGGGACTGGGGGCTATATGAACAGTAC. The rearrangement uses TRBV26 and TRBJ2-7; 11 positions agree with TRBD2. The observed sequence ends 1 residue before the CDR3 terminus, with the missing tail filled in from the germline J gene. V shed 6 bases, J shed 4 bases, and the junction held 5 bases outside the gene matches. This CDR3 comprises 14 residues. The V gene's germline CDR1 is KGHPV and CDR2 FQNQEV (reference sequence).

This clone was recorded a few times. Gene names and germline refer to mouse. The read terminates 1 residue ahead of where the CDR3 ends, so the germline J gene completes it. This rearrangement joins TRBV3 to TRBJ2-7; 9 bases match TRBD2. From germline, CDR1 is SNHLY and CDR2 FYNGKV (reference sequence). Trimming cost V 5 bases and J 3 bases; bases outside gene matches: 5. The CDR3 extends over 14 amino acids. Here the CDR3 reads CASSPRWGGYEQYF. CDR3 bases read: TGTGCCAGCAGCCCCCGCTGGGGGGGCTATGAACAGTAC.

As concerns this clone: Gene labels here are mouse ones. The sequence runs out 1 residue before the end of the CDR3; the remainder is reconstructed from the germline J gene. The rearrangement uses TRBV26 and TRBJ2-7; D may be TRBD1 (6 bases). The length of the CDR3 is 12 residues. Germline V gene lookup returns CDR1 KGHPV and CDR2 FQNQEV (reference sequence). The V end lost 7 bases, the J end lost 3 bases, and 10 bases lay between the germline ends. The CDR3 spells CASTLGHYEQYF. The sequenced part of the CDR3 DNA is TGTGCCAGCACCTTGGGACACTATGAACAGTAC.

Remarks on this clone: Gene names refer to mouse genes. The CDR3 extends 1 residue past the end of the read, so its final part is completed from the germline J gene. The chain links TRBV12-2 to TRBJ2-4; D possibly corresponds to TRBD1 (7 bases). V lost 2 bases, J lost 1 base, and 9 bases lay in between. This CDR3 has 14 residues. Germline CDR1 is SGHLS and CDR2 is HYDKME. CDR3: CASSQGARQNTLYF. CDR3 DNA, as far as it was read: TGTGCCAGCTCTCAGGGGGCGCGTCAAAACACCTTGTAC. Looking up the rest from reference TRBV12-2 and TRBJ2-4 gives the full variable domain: NSGVVQSPRYIIKGKGERSILKCIPISGHLSVAWYQQTQGQELKFFIQHYDKMERDKGNLPSRFSVQQFDDYHSEMNMSALELEDSAVYFCASSQGARQNTLYFGAGTRLSVL.

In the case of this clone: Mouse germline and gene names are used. The CDR3 reads CASSDAGRNTLYF. Partial CDR3 DNA: TGTGCCAGCAGTGATGCGGGGAGGAACACCTTGTAC. The genes are TRBV13-1 and TRBJ2-4; no clear D gene. Sequencing ends 1 residue short of the CDR3 end; the germline J gene provides the rest. V was trimmed by 0 bases and J by 6 bases, leaving 8 bases between them. CDR1 is NSHNY and CDR2 is SYGAGN in the germline V gene. The CDR3 spans 13 residues.

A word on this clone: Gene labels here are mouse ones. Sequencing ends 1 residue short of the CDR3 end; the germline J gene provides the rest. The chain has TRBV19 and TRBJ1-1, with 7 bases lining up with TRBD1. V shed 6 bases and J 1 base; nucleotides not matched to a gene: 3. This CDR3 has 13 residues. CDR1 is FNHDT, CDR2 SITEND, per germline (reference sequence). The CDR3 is CASTRDRNTEVFF. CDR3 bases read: TGTGCCAGCACCCGGGACAGAAACACAGAAGTCTTC.

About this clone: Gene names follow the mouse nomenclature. Here the CDR3 reads CASSPDRDSDYTF. The sequenced CDR3 bases are TGTGCCAGCAGCCCCGACAGAGATTCCGACTACACC. The gene calls are TRBV5 and TRBJ1-2; D perhaps matches TRBD1 (5 bases). The CDR3 end is not reached by the read, which stops 1 residue before it; the germline J gene fills it in. Germline values: CDR1 LGHNA, CDR2 YNLKQL (reference sequence). Trimming left V 4 bases short and J 5 bases short, with 11 bases between. The CDR3 has 13 amino acids.

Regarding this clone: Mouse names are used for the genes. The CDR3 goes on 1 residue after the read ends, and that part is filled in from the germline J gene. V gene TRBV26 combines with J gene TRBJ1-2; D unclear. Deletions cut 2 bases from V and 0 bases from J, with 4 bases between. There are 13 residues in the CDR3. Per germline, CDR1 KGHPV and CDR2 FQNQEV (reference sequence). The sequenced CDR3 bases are TGTGCCAGCAGTCTGAATGCAAACTCCGACTACACC. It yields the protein CASSLNANSDYT. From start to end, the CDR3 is CASSLNANSDYTF. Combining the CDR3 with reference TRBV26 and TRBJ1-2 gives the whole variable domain NSKVIQTPRYLVKGQGQKAKMRCIPEKGHPVVFWYQQNKNNEFKFLINFQNQEVLQQIDMTEKRFSAECPSNSPCSLEIQSSEAGDSALYLCASSLNANSDYTFGSGTRLLVI.

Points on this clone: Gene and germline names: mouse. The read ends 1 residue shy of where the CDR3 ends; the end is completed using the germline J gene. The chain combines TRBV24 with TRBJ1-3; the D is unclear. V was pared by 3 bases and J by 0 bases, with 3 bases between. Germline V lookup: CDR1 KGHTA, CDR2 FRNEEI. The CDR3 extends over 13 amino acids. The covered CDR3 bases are TGTGCCAGCAGTCTCCATTCTGGAAATACGCTCTAT. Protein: CASSLHSGNTLY. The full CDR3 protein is CASSLHSGNTLYF.

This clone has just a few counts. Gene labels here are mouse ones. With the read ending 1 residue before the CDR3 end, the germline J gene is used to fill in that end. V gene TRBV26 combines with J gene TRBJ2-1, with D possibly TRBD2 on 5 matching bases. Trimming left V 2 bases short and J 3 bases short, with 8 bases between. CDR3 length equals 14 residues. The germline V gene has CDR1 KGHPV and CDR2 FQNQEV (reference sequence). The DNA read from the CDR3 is TGTGCCAGCAGTCTGGCGGACTCCTATGCTGAGCAGTTC. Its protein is CASSLADSYAEQF. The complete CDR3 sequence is CASSLADSYAEQFF. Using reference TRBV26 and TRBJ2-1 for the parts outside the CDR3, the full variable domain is NSKVIQTPRYLVKGQGQKAKMRCIPEKGHPVVFWYQQNKNNEFKFLINFQNQEVLQQIDMTEKRFSAECPSNSPCSLEIQSSEAGDSALYLCASSLADSYAEQFFGPGTRLTVL.

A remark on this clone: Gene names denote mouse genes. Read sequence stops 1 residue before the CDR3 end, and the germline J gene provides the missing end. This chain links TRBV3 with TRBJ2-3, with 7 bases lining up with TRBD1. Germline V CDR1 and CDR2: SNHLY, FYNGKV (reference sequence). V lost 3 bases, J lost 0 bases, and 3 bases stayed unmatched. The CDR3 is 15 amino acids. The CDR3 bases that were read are TGTGCCAGCAGCTTTACAGGGGCTAGTGCAGAAACGCTGTAT. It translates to CASSFTGASAETLY. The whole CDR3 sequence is CASSFTGASAETLYF.

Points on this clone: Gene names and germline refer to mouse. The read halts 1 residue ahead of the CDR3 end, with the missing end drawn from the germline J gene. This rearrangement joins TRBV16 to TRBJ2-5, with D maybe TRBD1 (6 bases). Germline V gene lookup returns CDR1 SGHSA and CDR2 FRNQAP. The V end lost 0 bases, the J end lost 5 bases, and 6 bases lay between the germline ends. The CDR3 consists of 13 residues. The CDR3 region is CASSLDRGDTQYF. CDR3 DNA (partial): TGTGCAAGCAGCTTAGACAGGGGAGACACCCAGTAC.

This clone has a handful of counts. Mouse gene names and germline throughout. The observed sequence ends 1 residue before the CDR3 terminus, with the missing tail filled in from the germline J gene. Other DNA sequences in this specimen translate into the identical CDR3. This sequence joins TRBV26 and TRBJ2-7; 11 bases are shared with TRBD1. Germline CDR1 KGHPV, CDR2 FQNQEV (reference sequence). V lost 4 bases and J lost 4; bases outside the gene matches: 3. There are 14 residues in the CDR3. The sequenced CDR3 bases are TGTGCCAGCAGTCCCGGGACAGGGGGTTATGAACAGTAC. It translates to CASSPGTGGYEQY. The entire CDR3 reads CASSPGTGGYEQYF.

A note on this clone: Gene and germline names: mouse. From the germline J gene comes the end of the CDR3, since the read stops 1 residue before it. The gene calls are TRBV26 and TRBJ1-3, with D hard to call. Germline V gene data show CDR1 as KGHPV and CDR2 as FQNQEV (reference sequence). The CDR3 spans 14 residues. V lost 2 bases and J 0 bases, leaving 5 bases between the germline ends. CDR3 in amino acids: CASSLPGSGNTLYF. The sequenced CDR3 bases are TGTGCCAGCAGTCTGCCAGGTTCTGGAAATACGCTCTAT.

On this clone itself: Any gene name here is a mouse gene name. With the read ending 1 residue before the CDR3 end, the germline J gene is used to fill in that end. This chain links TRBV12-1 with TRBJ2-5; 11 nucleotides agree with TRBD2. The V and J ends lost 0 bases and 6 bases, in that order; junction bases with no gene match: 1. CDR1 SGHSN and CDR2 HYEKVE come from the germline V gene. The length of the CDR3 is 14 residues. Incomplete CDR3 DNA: TGTGCCAGCTCTCTCAGGGACTGGGGGGACACCCAGTAC. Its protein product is CASSLRDWGDTQY. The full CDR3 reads CASSLRDWGDTQYF.

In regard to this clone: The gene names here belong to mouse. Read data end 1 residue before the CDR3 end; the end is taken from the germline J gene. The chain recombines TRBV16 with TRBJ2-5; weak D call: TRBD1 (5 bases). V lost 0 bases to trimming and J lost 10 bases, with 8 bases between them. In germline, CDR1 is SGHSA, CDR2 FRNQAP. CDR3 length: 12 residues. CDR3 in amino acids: CASSLEQVPQYF. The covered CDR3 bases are TGTGCAAGCAGCTTAGAACAGGTCCCCCAGTAC.

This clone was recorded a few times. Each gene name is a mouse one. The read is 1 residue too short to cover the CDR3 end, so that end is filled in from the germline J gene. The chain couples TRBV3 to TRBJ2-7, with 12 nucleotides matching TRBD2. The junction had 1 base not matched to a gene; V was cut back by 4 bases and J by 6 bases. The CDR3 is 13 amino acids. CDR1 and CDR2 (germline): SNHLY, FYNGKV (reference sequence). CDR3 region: CASSSGLGGEQYF. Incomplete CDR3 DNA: TGTGCCAGCAGCTCGGGACTGGGGGGTGAACAGTAC.

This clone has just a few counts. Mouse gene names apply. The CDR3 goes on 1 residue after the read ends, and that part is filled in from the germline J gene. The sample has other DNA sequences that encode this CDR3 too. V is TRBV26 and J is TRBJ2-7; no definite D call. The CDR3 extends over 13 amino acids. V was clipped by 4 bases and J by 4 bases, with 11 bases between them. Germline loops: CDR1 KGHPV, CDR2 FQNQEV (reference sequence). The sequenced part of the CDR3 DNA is TGTGCCAGCAGTCCAGGAGGGTCTTATGAACAGTAC. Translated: CASSPGGSYEQY. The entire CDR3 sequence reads CASSPGGSYEQYF.